This record covers a single T cell receptor beta chain. The PCR employed 60 Vbeta primers together with 13 Jbeta primers. Data came from immunoSEQ multiplex PCR; TCRdb stores just in-frame clones and leaves some out. The sample carries about 120,000 clones, 65% to 80% recorded once. V dropped 7 bases and J dropped 4; count of bases not matched to a gene: 9. The CDR3 sequence is 15 residues long. Germline lookup yields CDR1 PRHDT and CDR2 FYEKMQ (reference sequence). The sample comes from a study of cytomegalovirus exposure and HLA in healthy donors. The sequencing sample was made of PBMCs. The clonotype originates from a middle-aged woman in good health and CMV-seropositive. The chain couples TRBV13 to TRBJ2-2; 7 bases match TRBD1. As DNA, the CDR3 is TGTGCCAGCACCTCAGAACAGGGGAGCACCGGGGAGCTGTTTTTT. Its protein is CASTSEQGSTGELFF.